Listed here are 13 T cell receptor beta chains from one sample, sequenced in a study of regulatory T cells in long-lasting Graves disease. Researchers made TCR beta libraries by using iRepertoire HTBI primers and running Arm-PCR on CDR3 regions. Each CDR3 protein gets one entry after TCRdb re-called the multiplex PCR reads with MiXCR. Of a few hundred thousand distinct CDR3 sequences listed, around 20% were seen once; the top ten hold approximately 15%. Regarding time point: persistent/refractory GD, antithyroid drugs over 5 years with positive TRAb. PBMC-derived RNA was used for the TCR library. This sample comprised peripheral blood mononuclear cells (PBMCs), obtained when the disease was refractory, from a patient treated with antithyroid drugs. The receptors derive from a female donor with Graves disease.

The genes are TRBV6-1 and TRBJ1-1; D ambiguous. The CDR3 covers 14 residues. The V end lost 4 bases, the J end lost 0 bases, and 9 bases lay between the germline ends. Germline V CDR1 and CDR2: MNHNS, SASEGT. The CDR3 coding sequence is TGTGCCAGCAGTGCGGTGCTAATGAACACTGAAGCTTTCTTT. As protein: CASSAVLMNTEAFF.

This clonotype was found many times. The J gene is TRBJ2-7, the V gene TRBV5-1; TRBD2 matches at 9 bases. The germline V gene has CDR1 SGHRS and CDR2 YFSETQ. The length of the CDR3 is 15 residues. Trimming at V came to 4 bases and at J to 6 bases, leaving 11 bases not matched to a gene. CDR3 amino acids: CASSLGSSGRGEQYF. CDR3 in DNA: TGCGCCAGCAGCCTAGGCAGTAGCGGGAGAGGCGAGCAGTACTTC. Together with reference TRBV5-1 and TRBJ2-7, the CDR3 gives the full variable domain: KAGVTQTPRYLIKTRGQQVTLSCSPISGHRSVSWYQQTPGQGLQFLFEYFSETQRNKGNFPGRFSGRQFSNSRSEMNVSTLELGDSALYLCASSLGSSGRGEQYFGPGTRLTVT.

The sample holds many counts of this clonotype. This chain connects TRBV2 to TRBJ1-2; D is possibly TRBD1 (5 bases). Trimming cost V 6 bases and J 8 bases, with 13 bases left between them. This CDR3 contains 12 residues. The V gene's germline CDR1 is SNHLY and CDR2 FYNNEI. CDR3 DNA sequence: TGTGCCAGCAGAGGGGACGTTTGGGGCTACACCTTC. Protein product: CASRGDVWGYTF.

The table lists this clonotype with many counts. The chain combines TRBV5-1 with TRBJ2-7; TRBD2 agrees at 11 bases. CDR1 SGHRS and CDR2 YFSETQ come from the germline V gene. CDR3 length equals 15 residues. V trimming: 8 bases; J trimming: 5 bases; junction bases outside the gene matches: 12. The CDR3 DNA follows: TGCGCCAGTACAACCGGGACTAGCGGAGGCCACGAGCAGTACTTC. This sequence encodes CASTTGTSGGHEQYF.

This clonotype has only one observation. The chain is built from TRBV5-1 and TRBJ2-3; D remains unclear. With 2 bases removed from V and 3 bases from J, the gap between germline ends came to 4 bases. Germline CDR1 reads SGHRS; CDR2 reads YFSETQ. The CDR3 has 12 residues. DNA for the CDR3: TGCGCCAGCAGCTTTGAGACAGATACGCAGTATTTT. Its translation: CASSFETDTQYF.

V and J are TRBV3-1 and TRBJ2-7; 7 positions agree with TRBD2. From germline, CDR1 is LGHDT and CDR2 YNNKEL (reference sequence). V was pared by 1 base and J by 3 bases, with 6 bases of the junction left unmatched. This CDR3 contains 15 residues. CDR3 nucleotides: TGTGCCAGCAGCCAAGCCAGCGGGGTTCTCTACGAGCAGTACTTC. As protein: CASSQASGVLYEQYF.

The table lists this clonotype with a few counts. The DNA of the CDR3 is TGTGCCAGCAGTGGACTGTACACCGGGGAGCTGTTTTTT. Protein sequence: CASSGLYTGELFF. The chain couples TRBV3-1 to TRBJ2-2; D possibly corresponds to TRBD2 (5 bases). From germline, CDR1 is LGHDT and CDR2 YNNKEL (reference sequence). The CDR3 spans 13 residues. The V end lost 6 bases, the J end lost 3 bases, and 8 bases lay between the germline ends.

V usage is TRBV3-1 and J usage is TRBJ2-7; D unclear. V lost 5 bases and J lost 5, with 16 bases in between. Germline V CDR1 and CDR2: LGHDT, YNNKEL (reference sequence). The CDR3 is 14 residues long. Here the CDR3 reads CASSIDRIAHEQYF. DNA for the CDR3: TGTGCCAGCAGCATCGACCGGATTGCGCACGAGCAGTACTTC.

V usage is TRBV20-1 and J usage is TRBJ1-1; D might be TRBD1 (5 bases). Germline CDR1 is DFQATT and CDR2 is SNEGSKA (reference sequence). Trimming took off 3 bases at V and 1 base at J, with 12 bases between the two ends. The CDR3 runs 14 residues. The CDR3, as DNA: TGCAGTGCTAGCGGTGGGGGATGGAACACTGAAGCTTTCTTT. Translating it yields CSASGGGWNTEAFF.

At least ten counts were recorded for this clonotype. The chain employs TRBV28 and TRBJ1-6; weak D call: TRBD1 (6 bases). The germline gives CDR1 MDHEN, CDR2 SYDVKM. Trimming took off 3 bases at V and 3 bases at J, with 9 bases between the two ends. The CDR3 runs 15 residues. The CDR3 DNA follows: TGTGCCAGCAGTTTCAGGGGCAACTATAATTCACCCCTCCACTTT. Its protein is CASSFRGNYNSPLHF.

The chain uses TRBV30 and TRBJ2-2; 8 nucleotides line up with TRBD2. Germline values: CDR1 GTSNPN, CDR2 SVGIG (reference sequence). After removal of 0 bases from V and 4 bases from J, the junction contained 4 bases not matched to a gene. This CDR3 has 15 residues. The CDR3 DNA reads TGTGCCTGGAGTGTAACCGGGGGGGGCACCGGGGAGCTGTTTTTT. It translates to CAWSVTGGGTGELFF.

With regard to this clonotype: Mismatch with germline at one junction end may stem from a read error. The CDR3 sequence is CASSYSQGANTGAFF. CDR3 sequence (DNA): TGTGCCAGCAGTTACTCTCAGGGGGCGAACACTGGAGCTTTCTTT. The rearrangement joins TRBV6-2 or TRBV6-3 to TRBJ1-1; 8 nucleotides match TRBD1. The CDR3 runs 15 residues. Germline V CDR1 and CDR2: MNHEY, SVGEGT.

This clonotype was found many times. The V gene is TRBV12-3 or TRBV12-4, the J gene TRBJ1-5, with 7 positions matching TRBD1. The CDR3 length is 13 residues. The ends lost 8 bases at V and 2 bases at J; junction bases unmatched: 3. The CDR3: CASGGQGNQPQHF. CDR3 DNA sequence: TGTGCCAGCGGAGGACAGGGCAATCAGCCCCAGCATTTT.